This T cell receptor beta chain was recovered during a study of blood T cell repertoires in COVID-19. Study in general: The origin of the acute and convalescent COVID-19 samples was the United States, Italy and Spain. T cells, B-cell-depleted T cells, or PBMCs provided the cDNA or gDNA that served as material.

Per the original methods: Counts of nucleated cells, estimated from reference gene primer amplification, were obtained. Measured with immunoSEQ multiplex PCR; TCRdb has only the in-frame clones, and not every one. That table supplies the V and J calls and clone size; D and trimming were determined from the DNA. The sample lists 200,000 to 250,000 clones, roughly 82% occurring once. This clone was detected once. The specimen sequenced was peripheral blood. The sequence was obtained from a man older than 75 with acute or convalescent COVID-19.

CDR3 in amino acids: CASSQDGNAGTGGMRGYTF. The DNA of the CDR3 is TGTGCCAGCAGCCAAGATGGGAACGCCGGGACAGGGGGGATGCGGGGCTACACCTTC. The chain recombines TRBV4-2 with TRBJ1-2; 11 positions match TRBD1. Germline V gene lookup returns CDR1 LGHNA and CDR2 YNFKEQ. V shed 0 bases, J shed 8 bases, and the junction held 17 bases outside the gene matches. The CDR3 runs to 19 residues.